This T cell receptor (beta chain) is from a study of blood T cell repertoires in COVID-19. The table came from immunoSEQ multiplex PCR; TCRdb's copy has only in-frame clones and leaves some out. The sample has approximately 350,000 clones, about 89% seen once. The V end lost 4 bases, the J end lost 5 bases, and 11 bases lay between the germline ends. Looked up from germline, CDR1 is KGHDR and CDR2 is SFDVKD. CDR3 size: 14 residues. The material sequenced was peripheral blood. The clonotype comes from a woman aged 25 to 39 with COVID-19, enrolled during active disease. The rearrangement uses TRBV24-1 and TRBJ2-1; maybe TRBD1 (5 bases). As DNA, the CDR3 is TGTGCCACCAGTGACCCCAGGGTAAACAATGAGCAGTTCTTC. Amino acids: CATSDPRVNNEQFF.